This T cell receptor (beta chain) comes out of a study of blood T cell repertoires in COVID-19 (dated by TCRdb to 2018 to 2021). General notes on the study: Samples covering the acute and convalescent phases of COVID-19 were provided by collaborators in the United States, Italy and Spain. Where available, HLA class I and class II types were obtained from metadata supplied by the sample provider rather than from assay-based typing. Sample metadata almost always included a de-identified subject ID, COVID-19 status, age in years and sex. Samples came from the ongoing ImmuneRACE study (first 160 participants) plus 1,254 subjects from 6 global collaborators. Deeply sampled blood TCRbeta repertoires from subjects exposed to, actively infected with, or recovered from COVID-19 were included in the dataset. The material from the prospective study consisted of cDNA or gDNA derived from T cells, B-cell-depleted T cells, or PBMCs. The repertoires were released in a freely available public database meant as a resource for research on the immune response to SARS-CoV-2. Overall results and qualifications from the work: The quantity of clinical and demographic metadata differed by source and by participant and was supplied without curation.

Trimming removed 0 bases from V and 1 base from J; the gene matches leave 7 bases unexplained. The germline V gene gives CDR1 as ENHRY and CDR2 as SYGVKD. Reading from cysteine to phenylalanine, the CDR3 counts 19 amino acids. The sequence is cut down to CDR3 DNA, 57 bases in frame from base 1. The immunoSEQ Assay, a bias-controlled multiplex PCR, was used to amplify TCRbeta CDR3 regions from genomic DNA. The authors' analysis ran thus. The number of nucleated cells in each sample was estimated by amplification of reference gene primers within the assay. To quantify the absolute abundance of each unique TCRbeta CDR3 rearrangement, sequence reads were collapsed and filtered. For each sample, productive Simpson clonality was calculated as the square root of Simpson's diversity index across productive rearrangements. TCRdb mirrors the immuneACCESS table, restricted to in-frame sequences. Some clones are absent from its copies; in checked studies, under half trace to an unresolved V gene, and the reason for the others is unknown. For V, J and clone size, that table is used; D and trimming come from the DNA. The sample table records more than 35,000 clones; about two thirds of these occur just once. The ten largest clones capture about 5.9% of the sample.

On this clone: Its antigen has not been determined. Per-base qualities were not stored, and no clone one base away is much larger.

Whole blood was collected in K2EDTA tubes by collaborating institutions according to the institutions' own protocols. Collaborator samples were shipped for TCRbeta analysis as frozen whole blood, isolated PBMCs, or DNA extracted from either sample type. The receptor comes from a man older than 75 with acute or convalescent COVID-19. The source material was peripheral blood. The rearrangement combines TRBV10-3 with TRBJ2-2, and 11 junctional nucleotides match TRBD2. Here the CDR3 is given as CAISESSGRASVNTGELFF. The nucleotide sequence reads as follows: TGTGCCATCAGTGAGTCTAGCGGGAGGGCCTCAGTGAACACCGGGGAGCTGTTTTTT.